This is a list of T cell receptor beta chains from one sample in a study of cytomegalovirus exposure and HLA in healthy donors. Profiled with immunoSEQ multiplex PCR; TCRdb holds only in-frame clones, not every one. The sample includes under 200,000 clones, more than 9.5% of them seen just once. The sequenced sample was PBMCs. The receptors come from a man aged 50-59 years in good health and CMV-seropositive. Each CDR3 is given with its conserved first and last residue. D genes are given only for firm matches. Clone size is shown for a subset of rows, as once, few, many or a class of expanded clone.

clone size	V gene	J gene	D gene	CDR3 protein	CDR3 DNA
few	TRBV5-6	TRBJ2-5	NA	CASSTKSDIRGRETQYF	TGTGCCAGCAGCACTAAGTCGGACATCAGAGGACGAGAGACCCAGTACTTC
NA	TRBV10-1	TRBJ2-3	TRBD2	CASSVKGGNTQYF	TGCGCCAGCAGTGTCAAGGGAGGGAATACGCAGTATTTT
few	TRBV19	TRBJ1-6	NA	CASSIKGETPLHF	TGTGCCAGTAGTATTAAGGGGGAGACACCCCTCCACTTT
NA	TRBV7-2	TRBJ2-1	TRBD1	CASSSTGGSSLFF	TGTGCCAGCAGCTCGACAGGGGGCTCAAGTCTGTTCTTC
NA	TRBV19	TRBJ1-5	NA	CASSIVPRQPSNQPQHF	TGTGCCAGTAGTATAGTGCCGAGACAGCCTAGCAATCAGCCCCAGCATTTT
NA	TRBV18	TRBJ2-7	NA	CASSPNRVYEQYF	TGTGCCAGCTCACCAAACAGGGTATACGAGCAGTACTTC
NA	TRBV19	TRBJ1-3	TRBD1	CASRDRVSGNTIYF	TGTGCCAGTCGGGACAGGGTCTCTGGAAACACCATATATTTT
NA	TRBV4-3	TRBJ1-6	TRBD1	CASSQVGQGGGSPLHF	TGCGCCAGCAGCCAAGTTGGACAGGGAGGCGGCTCACCCCTCCACTTT
few	TRBV4-1	TRBJ2-5	TRBD1	CASRPLGQEETQYF	TGCGCCAGCCGCCCCCTAGGACAGGAAGAGACCCAGTACTTC
NA	TRBV7-6	TRBJ2-7	NA	CASSLIARGWDEQYF	TGTGCCAGCAGCTTGATCGCGAGGGGGTGGGACGAGCAGTACTTC